This T cell receptor (beta chain) was profiled in a study of blood T cells in healthy people across ages. Per germline, CDR1 SGHAT and CDR2 FQNNGV. The CDR3 covers 17 residues. Trimming took off 5 bases at V and 7 bases at J, with 26 bases between the two ends. Researchers collected about 9.7 milliliters of peripheral blood from every single donor. Combining a sample-barcoded 5' primer with a J-beta primer mix, a second PCR ran for roughly 6 to 12 cycles. TCRdb itself ran the 5' RACE reads through MiXCR, one entry per CDR3 protein. Of about 1.5 million distinct CDR3 sequences in the sample, around 40% are singletons; the top ten hold over 3.5%.

The material sequenced was blood. The chain carries TRBV11-2 and TRBJ1-2; D may be TRBD1 (6 bases). This TCR derives from a young woman in good health. The CDR3 here is CASSALEETRGYGGYTF. DNA for the CDR3: TGTGCCAGCAGCGCCCTAGAGGAGACAAGGGGGTATGGTGGCTACACCTTC.